The next 27 T cell receptor beta chains were all read from a single sample in a study of T cell responses to AZD1222 COVID-19 vaccine. TCRdb's table, derived via immunoSEQ multiplex PCR, lists solely in-frame clones and lacks some. The table shows some 120,000 clones, with 93% occurring only once. The sample was peripheral blood, taken on day 0 of AZD1222 vaccination. These receptors came from an adult in good health.

The chain links TRBV15 to TRBJ1-2, with 7 bases matching TRBD1. Germline CDR1 LNHNV, CDR2 YYDKDF (reference sequence). This CDR3 contains 16 residues. Unmatched junction bases numbered 8, after V lost 0 bases and J lost 4 bases. The CDR3 reads CATSRDRSQGVYGYTF. The CDR3 DNA sequence: TGTGCCACCAGCAGAGATCGTAGCCAGGGGGTCTATGGCTACACCTTC.

The CDR3 nucleotides read TGTGCCAGCAGTTTAGACAGCAGCAATCAGCCCCAGCATTTT. Encoded protein: CASSLDSSNQPQHF. The genes are TRBV6-5 and TRBJ1-5, with a tentative D call TRBD1 (5 bases). The V gene lost 4 bases and the J gene lost 1 base, with 8 bases spanning the gap. The CDR3 is made up of 14 amino acids. From germline, CDR1 is MNHEY and CDR2 SVGAGI.

The V call is TRBV28, the J call TRBJ2-2, with 11 bases matching TRBD1. The trim removed 2 bases at V and 2 bases at J, leaving 7 bases unmatched. The length of the CDR3 is 18 residues. The V gene's germline CDR1 is MDHEN and CDR2 SYDVKM. Here the CDR3 DNA reads TGTGCCAGCAGTTTAGTTGGACAGGGGGCGCGAAACACCGGGGAGCTGTTTTTT. Its translation: CASSLVGQGARNTGELFF.

As to this clone: Other nucleotide sequences from this sample produce the same CDR3. V is TRBV6-5 and J is TRBJ1-1, with a possible D match to TRBD1 (5 bases). Trimming took off 2 bases at V and 4 bases at J, with 11 bases between the two ends. The CDR3 extends over 14 amino acids. From germline, CDR1 is MNHEY and CDR2 SVGAGI. The CDR3 protein is CASSYKGRGTEAFF. The CDR3 DNA sequence: TGTGCCAGCAGTTACAAGGGAAGGGGCACTGAAGCTTTCTTT.

This clone has a single count. The rearrangement links TRBV7-9 to TRBJ1-4, with 7 bases identical to TRBD1. CDR1 is SEHNR and CDR2 is FQNEAQ in the germline V gene (reference sequence). The J segment lost 5 bases and the V segment lost 5 bases, leaving 11 bases of the junction unmatched. The CDR3 covers 16 residues. In DNA form, the CDR3 reads TGTGCCAGCAGCAAGAGGTTTACAGGGGTAAATGAAAAACTGTTTTTT. Its translation: CASSKRFTGVNEKLFF.

The V call is TRBV3-1 (or the pseudogene TRBV3-2), the J call TRBJ1-1, with a tentative D call TRBD1 (5 bases). Germline V CDR1 and CDR2: LGHDT, YNNKEL (reference sequence). V shed 1 base and J shed 10 bases, with 13 bases lying between them. The CDR3 runs to 13 residues. CDR3 region: CASSQGAGPRAFF. The CDR3 DNA reads TGTGCCAGCAGCCAAGGGGCAGGGCCCAGAGCTTTCTTT.

In its sample, this clone was seen once. This chain uses TRBV9 with TRBJ1-5, with 8 bases lining up with TRBD1. CDR3 length equals 15 residues. Germline V gives CDR1 SGDLS, CDR2 YYNGEE. Unmatched junction bases numbered 5, after V lost 0 bases and J lost 6 bases. CDR3 loop: CASSVGGQETQPQHF. CDR3 in DNA: TGTGCCAGCAGCGTAGGGGGACAGGAGACTCAGCCCCAGCATTTT.

V and J are TRBV3-1 (or the pseudogene TRBV3-2) and TRBJ2-7; D may be TRBD1 (7 bases). There are 14 residues in the CDR3. Germline V lookup: CDR1 LGHDT, CDR2 YNNKEL (reference sequence). V was shortened by 4 bases and J by 2 bases, with 12 bases between the two germline ends. CDR3 amino acids: CASSLGGGAYEQYF. CDR3 nucleotide sequence: TGTGCCAGCAGCCTAGGGGGCGGGGCCTACGAGCAGTACTTC.

The chain has TRBV10-3 and TRBJ1-2, with D maybe TRBD1 (5 bases). Trimming left V 0 bases short and J 8 bases short, with 16 bases between. CDR3 length: 15 residues. The germline V gene has CDR1 ENHRY and CDR2 SYGVKD. The chain's CDR3 is CAISESGEGPGGYTF. The CDR3 bases are TGTGCCATCAGTGAGTCGGGCGAGGGACCAGGGGGCTACACCTTC.

V gene TRBV5-1 combines with J gene TRBJ2-7, with TRBD2 identical over 10 bases. Germline CDR1 SGHRS, CDR2 YFSETQ. The CDR3 spans 14 residues. V shed 4 bases, J shed 3 bases, and the junction held 4 bases outside the gene matches. The CDR3 region is CASSGLAGDYEQYF. For the CDR3, the DNA is TGCGCCAGCAGCGGGCTAGCGGGGGACTACGAGCAGTACTTC. The full variable domain, in which reference TRBV5-1 and TRBJ2-7 provide the parts outside the CDR3, is KAGVTQTPRYLIKTRGQQVTLSCSPISGHRSVSWYQQTPGQGLQFLFEYFSETQRNKGNFPGRFSGRQFSNSRSEMNVSTLELGDSALYLCASSGLAGDYEQYFGPGTRLTVT.

The CDR3 DNA sequence: TGTGCCAGCAGGGGACCCACAGATACGCAGTATTTT. It codes for CASRGPTDTQYF. The chain recombines TRBV6-5 with TRBJ2-3, with D possibly called TRBD1 or TRBD2 (5 bases each). CDR3 length: 12 residues. Germline-derived CDR1 and CDR2 are MNHEY and SVGAGI. Trimming shortened V by 6 bases and J by 2 bases, and 6 bases separated the two germline ends.

The chain carries TRBV15 and TRBJ1-5, with D hard to call. Trimming removed 0 bases at V and 0 bases at J, with 3 bases between. The CDR3 totals 14 residues. Germline CDR1 reads LNHNV; CDR2 reads YYDKDF (reference sequence). Written as DNA, the CDR3 is TGTGCCACCAGCAGAGAGCTTAGCAATCAGCCCCAGCATTTT. Protein sequence: CATSRELSNQPQHF.

Notes on this clone: The sample has other DNA sequences that encode this CDR3 too. The chain uses TRBV15 and TRBJ1-2, with a tentative D call TRBD1 (6 bases). V lost 3 bases, J lost 1 base, and 9 bases lay in between. In germline, CDR1 is LNHNV, CDR2 YYDKDF (reference sequence). The CDR3 is 14 amino acids. CDR3 region: CATSRDRFNYGYTF. The CDR3 coding sequence is TGTGCCACCAGCAGGGACAGATTTAACTATGGCTACACCTTC.

This clone appeared once. Here the CDR3 reads CSVDLGDTIYF. CDR3 nucleotide sequence: TGCAGCGTTGATCTGGGGGACACCATATATTTT. V and J are TRBV29-1 and TRBJ1-3, with D tentatively TRBD1 (5 bases). The CDR3 runs 11 residues. The germline V gene has CDR1 SQVTM and CDR2 ANQGSEA. V was cut by 3 bases and J by 8 bases, with 8 bases left in between.

The chain carries TRBV6-5 and TRBJ2-1; 12 bases are a match to TRBD1. Germline loops: CDR1 MNHEY, CDR2 SVGAGI. Losses at the gene ends were 6 bases for V and 7 bases for J; bases not matched to a gene: 7. The CDR3 is 15 residues long. CDR3: CASSWDRGQRNEQFF. The CDR3 DNA is TGTGCCAGCAGCTGGGACAGGGGGCAGCGGAATGAGCAGTTCTTC.

V and J are TRBV27 and TRBJ2-1; TRBD2 matches at 9 bases. V lost 0 bases and J lost 4; bases outside the gene matches: 10. This CDR3 has 18 residues. Germline V gene lookup returns CDR1 MNHEY and CDR2 SMNVEV (reference sequence). In nucleotides, the CDR3 is TGTGCCAGCAGTTTATCGCCCCCCCTAGCGGGGAGTTACAATGAGCAGTTCTTC. Translated, it gives CASSLSPPLAGSYNEQFF.

The genes are TRBV5-4 and TRBJ2-2; D may be TRBD2 (6 bases). Germline V gene lookup returns CDR1 SGHNT and CDR2 YYREEE (reference sequence). The CDR3 contains 16 residues. The ends were cut back, 2 bases at V and 2 bases at J, with 13 bases in the middle. The CDR3 nucleotides read TGTGCCAGCAGCTTATACGGGGGAAGAAACACCGGGGAGCTGTTTTTT. Residues: CASSLYGGRNTGELFF.

The count of this clone is one. The rearrangement joins TRBV6-4 to TRBJ1-6; D not resolved. The germline V and J ends were trimmed by 6 bases and 8 bases, with 14 bases remaining between them. Germline V CDR1 and CDR2: MRHNA, SNTAGT. The CDR3 has 14 residues. The CDR3 loop reads CASSAVPGDSPLHF. CDR3 sequence (DNA): TGTGCCAGCAGCGCTGTCCCTGGGGATTCACCCCTCCACTTT.

The chain has TRBV4-1 and TRBJ2-1; 9 bases agree with TRBD1. J gave up 3 bases and V 4 bases, and 7 bases lay outside the gene matches. CDR1 MGHRA and CDR2 YSYEKL come from the germline V gene. This CDR3 contains 16 residues. In DNA form, the CDR3 reads TGCGCCAGCAGCCGCGACAGGGGGACCTTCTACAATGAGCAGTTCTTC. Its protein is CASSRDRGTFYNEQFF.

The V and J genes are TRBV27 and TRBJ1-1, with TRBD1 matching over 7 bases. The CDR3 runs 13 residues. Germline lookup yields CDR1 MNHEY and CDR2 SMNVEV (reference sequence). The J segment lost 7 bases and the V segment lost 4 bases, leaving 6 bases of the junction unmatched. CDR3 sequence (DNA): TGTGCCAGCAGTTCACAGGGGAGGGGTGAAGCTTTCTTT. Its translation: CASSSQGRGEAFF.

This clone turned up a few times. The chain couples TRBV30 to TRBJ1-2, with no clear D. Trimming removed 3 bases from V and 3 bases from J, with 8 bases in between. The CDR3 is 12 amino acids. Germline V gene lookup returns CDR1 GTSNPN and CDR2 SVGIG (reference sequence). CDR3 sequence: CAWRARYYGYTF. In DNA form, the CDR3 reads TGTGCCTGGAGGGCACGGTACTATGGCTACACCTTC. Full variable domain (rest looked up from reference TRBV30 and TRBJ1-2): SQTIHQWPATLVQPVGSPLSLECTVEGTSNPNLYWYRQAAGRGLQLLFYSVGIGQISSEVPQNLSASRPQDRQFILSSKKLLLSDSGFYLCAWRARYYGYTFGSGTRLTVV.

V and J are TRBV12-3 or TRBV12-4 and TRBJ2-7; a possible D gene is TRBD2 (7 bases). This CDR3 comprises 13 residues. Trimming removed 6 bases from V and 6 bases from J, with 15 bases in between. The CDR3 DNA reads TGTGCCAGCAGACCTGGGGGGGCCGTCGAGCAGTACTTC. This translates into CASRPGGAVEQYF.

A few counts support this clone. The rearrangement links TRBV9 to TRBJ2-3; weak D call: TRBD1 (6 bases). Between the trimmed V and J ends, which lost 2 bases and 2 bases, there was a span of 15 bases. The CDR3 is made up of 16 amino acids. Germline V lookup: CDR1 SGDLS, CDR2 YYNGEE. The CDR3 nucleotides read TGTGCCAGCAGCGTTGGAAACAGGGCGTTCACAGATACGCAGTATTTT. It encodes CASSVGNRAFTDTQYF.

The chain combines TRBV2 with TRBJ1-2; D is perhaps TRBD1 (5 bases). The V gene's germline CDR1 is SNHLY and CDR2 FYNNEI. V shed 1 base and J shed 7 bases, with 22 bases lying between them. This CDR3 is built from 17 residues. The CDR3 spells CASSEGDLGLPQGGYTF. DNA of the CDR3: TGTGCCAGCAGTGAAGGGGACTTAGGACTGCCGCAGGGTGGCTACACCTTC.

The chain couples TRBV12-3 or TRBV12-4 to TRBJ2-7; D is undetermined. The V and J ends lost 4 bases and 0 bases respectively, with 7 bases between them. The CDR3 runs to 13 residues. The CDR3 nucleotides are TGTGCCAGCAGTTGGCGGAGCTCCTACGAGCAGTACTTC. Translating gives CASSWRSSYEQYF.

This rearrangement joins TRBV28 to TRBJ1-1, with D unresolved. Germline CDR1 MDHEN, CDR2 SYDVKM. V lost 3 bases and J lost 11, with 13 bases in between. The CDR3 loop spans 12 amino acids. The CDR3 DNA follows: TGTGCCAGCAGTTTGGTGGGAGTAGGGGCTTTCTTT. It codes for CASSLVGVGAFF.

This rearrangement joins TRBV11-2 to TRBJ2-5; D remains ambiguous. This CDR3 has 12 residues. Germline CDR1 reads SGHAT; CDR2 reads FQNNGV. V lost 6 bases to trimming and J lost 5 bases, with 10 bases between them. The CDR3: CASRLEEETQYF. Written as DNA, the CDR3 is TGTGCCAGCAGGCTAGAGGAGGAGACCCAGTACTTC.